This TCR beta chain was recorded in a study of T cell clonality in common variable immunodeficiency. TCRdb's copy holds only in-frame clones and misses some; the assay was immunoSEQ multiplex PCR. The repertoire consists of more than 35,000 clones, none detected only once. This clone came up many times. The CDR3 end falls 3 residues outside the read, so it is completed with the germline J gene. The CDR3 covers 15 residues. V shed 5 bases, J shed 4 bases, and the junction held 7 bases outside the gene matches. Germline V gene data show CDR1 as SEHNR and CDR2 as FQNEAQ (reference sequence). Each donor provided roughly 5 to 8 ml of heparinized whole blood.

The receptor comes from a person aged 18 to 70 in good health. The V gene is TRBV7-9, the J gene TRBJ1-4; 7 bases match TRBD1. Sequenced sample: peripheral blood mononuclear cells. The CDR3 loop is CASSVRQGLNEKLFF. Incomplete CDR3 DNA: TGTGCCAGCAGCGTCAGACAGGGCCTTAATGAAAAA.